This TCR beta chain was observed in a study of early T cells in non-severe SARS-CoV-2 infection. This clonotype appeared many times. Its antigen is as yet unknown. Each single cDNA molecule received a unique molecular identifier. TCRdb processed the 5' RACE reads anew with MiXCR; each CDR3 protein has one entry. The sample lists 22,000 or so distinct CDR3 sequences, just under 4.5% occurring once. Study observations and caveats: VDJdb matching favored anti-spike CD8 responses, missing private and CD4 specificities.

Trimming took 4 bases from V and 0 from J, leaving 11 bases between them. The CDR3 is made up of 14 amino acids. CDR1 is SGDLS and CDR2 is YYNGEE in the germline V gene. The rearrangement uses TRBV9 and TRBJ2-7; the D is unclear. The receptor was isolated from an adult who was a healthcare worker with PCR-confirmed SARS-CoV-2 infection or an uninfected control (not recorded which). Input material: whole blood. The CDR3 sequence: CASSQAPASYEQYF. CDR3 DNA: TGTGCCAGCAGCCAGGCCCCGGCCTCCTACGAGCAGTACTTC.